This TCR beta chain was sequenced in a study of molecular identifiers for immune sequencing clone quantification. Study results and caveats: Spike-in Jurkat TCR RNA from a single cell reportedly registered among 950,000 or so naive cells. Beyond 20 RNA copies, clones held over 97% of effector molecules, compared with under 1% in naive cells.

In this sample, this clonotype turned up many times. Its antigen is unknown. V was cut by 1 base and J by 0 bases, with 7 bases left in between. Per the germline V gene, CDR1 is SGHDN and CDR2 is FVKESK. This CDR3 region has 15 residues. Naive CD8 T cell sorting was performed on the CD8+CD4-CCR7+CD45RA+ phenotype. TCRdb reanalysed the PCR reads using MiXCR and keeps one entry per CDR3 protein. Among around 470,000 distinct CDR3 sequences listed, about 26% were seen once. The TCR comes from a human donor in good health. Some libraries in this study had Jurkat cell RNA spiked in. The rearrangement links TRBV14 to TRBJ2-4; D not resolved. The sample comprised naive CD8+ T cells from blood, with Jurkat cell RNA spiked in. Subset in this sample: FACS-sorted CD8+CD4-CCR7+CD45RA+ naive T cells. CDR3 nucleotides: TGTGCCAGCAGCCAAGGGAGACTAGCCAAAAACATTCAGTACTTC. Its protein product is CASSQGRLAKNIQYF.